This TCR beta chain was recovered during a study of response to subunit inactivated influenza vaccine. Germline values: CDR1 PRHDT, CDR2 FYEKMQ (reference sequence). V was cut by 5 bases and J by 2 bases, with 13 bases left in between. The CDR3 has 15 amino acids. Each CDR3 protein is one row after TCRdb ran MiXCR on the RT-PCR reads. The data contain under 750,000 distinct CDR3 sequences, 12% of them singletons. Overall study results and limits: Few new T cells, the authors suggested, are recruited by each seasonal influenza vaccination.

In its sample, this clonotype was seen a few times. Its antigen is currently unknown. Source: PBMCs from blood, taken on the day of vaccination. The source of this sequence is a man in his fifties who received an inactivated influenza vaccine. V usage is TRBV13 and J usage is TRBJ1-3; no clear D gene. In DNA form, the CDR3 reads TGTGCCAGCAGCGATGGAGTAAGCACTGGAAACACCATATATTTT. Encoded protein: CASSDGVSTGNTIYF.